This TCR beta chain is drawn from a study of cytomegalovirus exposure and HLA in healthy donors. PCR used 60 Vbeta primers and 13 Jbeta primers. Method: immunoSEQ multiplex PCR; TCRdb's copy keeps in-frame clones and lacks some. Seen here are roughly 120,000 clones, roughly 82% observed once, and the top ten hold under 15%. The CDR3 runs 15 residues. Germline lookup yields CDR1 SGDLS and CDR2 YYNGEE. J lost 0 bases, V lost 4 bases, and 5 bases had no gene match. This clonotype originated in a woman in her sixties in good health and CMV-seropositive. Sequencing used PBMCs. This chain uses TRBV9 with TRBJ2-3; TRBD1 aligns across 7 bases. CDR3 in amino acids: CASSSRTGSTDTQYF. The CDR3 DNA follows: TGTGCCAGCAGCTCCCGGACAGGAAGCACAGATACGCAGTATTTT.